This T cell receptor (beta chain) is drawn from a study of TIL therapy for anti-PD-1-resistant metastatic lung cancer. The CDR3 spans 16 residues. Germline CDR1 KGHSH, CDR2 LQKENI. The V and J ends lost 2 bases and 7 bases respectively, with 17 bases between them. Sample time point: pre-treatment sample, taken before nivolumab and TIL therapy. Only one count was recorded for this clone. The immunoSEQ assay was v3. Generated by immunoSEQ multiplex PCR, the TCRdb table keeps only in-frame clones and is missing some. Of around 55,000 clones listed, about 81% are singletons. The chain carries TRBV18 and TRBJ1-4; a possible D gene is TRBD1 (5 bases). This TCR was recovered from a person aged 25-79 years with non-small cell lung cancer. The sequencing used blood, collected at baseline. The CDR3 loop is CASSPTTALQGEKLFF. The CDR3, as DNA: TGTGCCAGCTCACCAACTACAGCCCTTCAGGGTGAAAAACTGTTTTTT.